The 21 T cell receptor beta chains reported below all come from one sample, sequenced in a study of immune characteristics of hereditary and idiopathic chronic pancreatitis. Chronic pancreatitis tissue was collected during total pancreatectomy with islet autotransplantation. The repertoire was sequenced with immunoSEQ multiplex PCR; TCRdb's copy has only in-frame clones and lacks some. The data hold over 11,000 clones, with about 73% observed a single time. The sample consisted of pancreas tissue with hereditary chronic pancreatitis. The receptors were gathered from a human donor with chronic pancreatitis.

V usage is TRBV19 and J usage is TRBJ2-7; 9 bases match TRBD1. The CDR3 contains 15 residues. The germline V gene has CDR1 LNHDA and CDR2 SQIVND (reference sequence). V shed 5 bases and J 11 bases; nucleotides not matched to a gene: 16. DNA of the CDR3: TGTGCCAGTAGTGCTTCGGGGACAGGGTGGGAAAAGGAGTACTTC. Amino acid sequence: CASSASGTGWEKEYF. The entire variable domain, with the rest obtained from reference TRBV19 and TRBJ2-7, is as follows: DGGITQSPKYLFRKEGQNVTLSCEQNLNHDAMYWYRQDPGQGLRLIYYSQIVNDFQKGDIAEGYSVSREKKESFPLTVTSAQKNPTAFYLCASSASGTGWEKEYFGPGTRLTVT.

This clone was observed once. This rearrangement joins TRBV13 to TRBJ2-5, with a tentative D call TRBD1 (5 bases). CDR3 size: 15 residues. CDR1 is PRHDT, CDR2 FYEKMQ, per germline (reference sequence). V was shortened by 5 bases and J by 5 bases, with 18 bases between the two germline ends. CDR3 region: CASSASPQGKETQYF. The DNA of the CDR3 is TGTGCCAGCAGCGCAAGCCCTCAGGGAAAGGAGACCCAGTACTTC. Complete variable domain (other parts from reference TRBV13 and TRBJ2-5): AAGVIQSPRHLIKEKRETATLKCYPIPRHDTVYWYQQGPGQDPQFLISFYEKMQSDKGSIPDRFSAQQFSDYHSELNMSSLELGDSALYFCASSASPQGKETQYFGPGTRLLVL.

This chain uses TRBV18 with TRBJ1-5; D is unclear. Between the trimmed V and J ends, which lost 3 bases and 7 bases, there was a span of 16 bases. Germline V gives CDR1 KGHSH, CDR2 LQKENI. The CDR3 is 15 residues long. The CDR3 is CASSPGAGHIQPQHF. DNA for the CDR3: TGTGCCAGCTCACCCGGTGCCGGTCATATCCAGCCCCAGCATTTT.

The chain has TRBV28 and TRBJ2-1; 8 bases map to TRBD2. CDR1 is MDHEN, CDR2 SYDVKM, per germline. V lost 4 bases to trimming and J lost 6 bases; unmatched junction nucleotides: 20. The CDR3 runs 19 residues. CDR3 residues: CASSSLSPIAGLGRNEQFF. In DNA, the CDR3 is TGTGCCAGCAGTTCATTATCCCCGATAGCGGGACTAGGACGCAATGAGCAGTTCTTC.

CDR3: CASSTTGQSYEQYF. The CDR3, as DNA: TGTGCCAGCAGCACAACGGGACAATCCTACGAGCAGTACTTC. The chain links TRBV7-2 to TRBJ2-7; possibly TRBD1 for D (6 bases). The CDR3 covers 14 residues. Germline V gene lookup returns CDR1 SGHTA and CDR2 FQGNSA. Trimming left V 5 bases short and J 1 base short, with 12 bases between.

The chain recombines TRBV5-4 with TRBJ2-3, with 8 positions matching TRBD1. The CDR3 spans 14 residues. After removal of 1 base from V and 2 bases from J, the junction contained 0 bases not matched to a gene. From germline, CDR1 is SGHNT and CDR2 YYREEE (reference sequence). This chain's CDR3 is CASSLQGATDTQYF. DNA of the CDR3: TGTGCCAGCAGCTTGCAGGGGGCCACAGATACGCAGTATTTT. Filled out from reference TRBV5-4 and TRBJ2-3, the complete variable domain reads ETGVTQSPTHLIKTRGQQVTLRCSSQSGHNTVSWYQQALGQGPQFIFQYYREEENGRGNFPPRFSGLQFPNYSSELNVNALELDDSALYLCASSLQGATDTQYFGPGTRLTVL.

This chain connects TRBV6-5 to TRBJ1-4, with D uncertain. V was shortened by 7 bases and J by 2 bases, with 14 bases between the two germline ends. Germline values: CDR1 MNHEY, CDR2 SVGAGI. The CDR3 is 15 residues long. CDR3 DNA: TGTGCCAGCACCCAAGGTTGGCAGACTAATGAAAAACTGTTTTTT. It codes for CASTQGWQTNEKLFF.

The chain employs TRBV28 and TRBJ2-3; perhaps TRBD1 as D (6 bases). V dropped 6 bases and J dropped 1 base, with 11 bases sitting between them. The CDR3 length is 14 residues. From germline, CDR1 is MDHEN and CDR2 SYDVKM. CDR3 protein: CASRDHRGTDTQYF. The DNA of the CDR3 is TGTGCCAGCAGGGACCACAGGGGCACAGATACGCAGTATTTT.

The V and J genes are TRBV4-1 and TRBJ2-4; the match to TRBD1 covers 10 bases. Trimming removed 4 bases from V and 8 bases from J; junction bases left unmatched: 8. Germline CDR1 reads MGHRA; CDR2 reads YSYEKL. This CDR3 has 15 residues. As DNA, the CDR3 is TGCGCCAGCAGCCGTCCGGGACAGGGGATGGACATTCAGTACTTC. It yields the protein CASSRPGQGMDIQYF.

In DNA form, the CDR3 reads TGTGCCAGCAGTTCCGAGACTAAGGGAACGCAGTATTTT. As protein: CASSSETKGTQYF. This chain connects TRBV28 to TRBJ2-3; a weak D match, TRBD2 (5 bases). Trimming took off 4 bases at V and 9 bases at J, with 14 bases between the two ends. This CDR3 comprises 13 residues. Germline CDR1 and CDR2: MDHEN and SYDVKM.

V is TRBV5-1 and J is TRBJ2-5; D is ambiguous. The germline V and J ends were trimmed by 0 bases and 2 bases, with 8 bases remaining between them. Germline V gene data show CDR1 as SGHRS and CDR2 as YFSETQ. The CDR3 length is 14 residues. The CDR3 nucleotides read TGCGCCAGCAGCTTGGGATCTATGCAAGAGACCCAGTACTTC. Translating gives CASSLGSMQETQYF.

This clone was seen a few times. The chain recombines TRBV5-1 with TRBJ2-3; TRBD2 aligns across 11 bases. V shed 0 bases, J shed 0 bases, and the junction held 6 bases outside the gene matches. CDR3 length: 18 residues. Per the germline V gene, CDR1 is SGHRS and CDR2 is YFSETQ. The CDR3 loop reads CASSLGFGTSGSTDTQYF. The CDR3 DNA reads as TGCGCCAGCAGCTTGGGGTTCGGGACTAGCGGAAGCACAGATACGCAGTATTTT. The complete variable domain, with remaining parts taken from reference TRBV5-1 and TRBJ2-3, reads KAGVTQTPRYLIKTRGQQVTLSCSPISGHRSVSWYQQTPGQGLQFLFEYFSETQRNKGNFPGRFSGRQFSNSRSEMNVSTLELGDSALYLCASSLGFGTSGSTDTQYFGPGTRLTVL.

The chain uses TRBV29-1 and TRBJ1-2; tentative D call: TRBD1 (5 bases). The CDR3 totals 12 residues. V lost 7 bases to trimming and J lost 5 bases, with 14 bases between them. The germline V gene encodes CDR1 SQVTM and CDR2 ANQGSEA. The CDR3 DNA reads as TGCAGCGGACAGCTCGGTGGGTATGGCTACACCTTC. The encoded protein is CSGQLGGYGYTF.

The sample holds one count of this clone. The chain employs TRBV2 and TRBJ1-1; no definite D call. Trimming stripped 6 bases from V and 1 base from J, with 9 bases between. CDR1 is SNHLY and CDR2 is FYNNEI in the germline V gene. The CDR3 extends over 13 amino acids. In DNA, the CDR3 is TGTGCCAGCAGACCCGACCGGAACACTGAAGCTTTCTTT. Encoded protein: CASRPDRNTEAFF.

This CDR3 is CASSTNAGTSGSEQYF. The DNA of the CDR3 is TGTGCCAGCAGCACCAATGCCGGGACTAGCGGGAGCGAGCAGTACTTC. J is TRBJ2-7 and V is TRBV7-8; 14 positions match TRBD2. The CDR3 extends over 16 amino acids. Per germline, CDR1 SGHVS and CDR2 FQNEAQ. V dropped 5 bases and J dropped 6; count of bases not matched to a gene: 9.

The J gene is TRBJ1-1, the V gene TRBV14; D unclear. Trimming pared 2 bases from V and 2 bases from J, leaving 12 bases between. Germline CDR1 SGHDN, CDR2 FVKESK. This CDR3 has 15 amino acids. CDR3 sequence: CASSQLQHRNTEAFF. The DNA for the CDR3 is TGTGCCAGCAGCCAACTTCAGCATCGAAACACTGAAGCTTTCTTT. The full variable domain, completed using reference TRBV14 and TRBJ1-1, is EAGVTQFPSHSVIEKGQTVTLRCDPISGHDNLYWYRRVMGKEIKFLLHFVKESKQDESGMPNNRFLAERTGGTYSTLKVQPAELEDSGVYFCASSQLQHRNTEAFFGQGTRLTVV.

The gene calls are TRBV7-6 and TRBJ2-2, with D tentatively TRBD1 (6 bases). V was clipped by 4 bases and J by 7 bases, with 13 bases between them. The CDR3 extends over 14 amino acids. Germline V gene data show CDR1 as SGHVS and CDR2 as FNYEAQ. Here the CDR3 reads CASSSNRAGGELFF. The DNA of the CDR3 is TGTGCCAGCAGCTCGAACAGGGCTGGCGGGGAGCTGTTTTTT.

The chain is built from TRBV7-2 and TRBJ1-3, with 8 bases lining up with TRBD1. From germline, CDR1 is SGHTA and CDR2 FQGNSA. Losses at the gene ends were 5 bases for V and 4 bases for J; bases not matched to a gene: 7. The CDR3 runs 15 residues. The CDR3 nucleotides read TGTGCCAGCAGCCCTTGGACAGGGTTCGGAAACACCATATATTTT. Its protein is CASSPWTGFGNTIYF.

The J gene is TRBJ2-2, the V gene TRBV3-1 (or the pseudogene TRBV3-2); D may be TRBD2 (5 bases). Germline CDR1 LGHDT, CDR2 YNNKEL (reference sequence). The CDR3 runs 16 residues. V was clipped by 0 bases and J by 4 bases, with 12 bases between them. The chain's CDR3 is CASSQEKLGGTGELFF. DNA for the CDR3: TGTGCCAGCAGCCAAGAGAAACTAGGAGGCACCGGGGAGCTGTTTTTT.

The CDR3, as DNA: TGTGCCAGCAGATTCGGACAATTCTATGGCTACACCTTC. Protein: CASRFGQFYGYTF. The chain combines TRBV6-5 with TRBJ1-2; D is perhaps TRBD1 (5 bases). Deletions cut 6 bases from V and 4 bases from J, with 12 bases between. This CDR3 contains 13 residues. Germline V gene sequence: CDR1 MNHEY, CDR2 SVGAGI.

This clone has just a few counts. V and J are TRBV30 and TRBJ1-3; D is unresolved. The CDR3 sequence is 17 residues long. Germline V gene sequence: CDR1 GTSNPN, CDR2 SVGIG (reference sequence). Trimming removed 3 bases from V and 0 bases from J, with 18 bases in between. The CDR3 region is CAWSISRTEGSGNTIYF. The CDR3 DNA reads TGTGCCTGGAGCATAAGCCGGACGGAGGGCTCTGGAAACACCATATATTTT.